This T cell receptor beta chain was observed in a study of blood T cell repertoires in COVID-19. Looking at the study overall: Both acute and convalescent COVID-19 samples were obtained from the United States, Italy and Spain. The cDNA or gDNA used as material had been derived from T cells, B-cell-depleted T cells, or PBMCs.

Under the authors' procedure: The authors estimated nucleated cell counts from reference gene primer amplification. The repertoire was sequenced with immunoSEQ multiplex PCR; TCRdb's copy has only in-frame clones and lacks some. V and J calls and clone size are given by that table; D and trimming were obtained from the DNA. The data hold 200,000 to 300,000 clones, with around four fifths observed a single time. The TCR comes from a man aged 50 to 60 with acute or convalescent COVID-19. Material: peripheral blood.

CDR3 in DNA: TGTGCCAGCAGTTACTCGTACGGGACAGGGGTAGAGCAGTACTTC. Its protein is CASSYSYGTGVEQYF. The V gene is TRBV6-5, the J gene TRBJ2-7, with TRBD1 identical over 10 bases. Germline trimming cut 0 bases from V and 7 bases from J; bases unmatched to any gene: 6. Germline V lookup: CDR1 MNHEY, CDR2 SVGAGI. This CDR3 region has 15 residues.